The T cell receptor (beta chain) under discussion was sequenced for a study of blood T cell repertoires in COVID-19. Across the whole study: COVID-19 samples from acute and convalescent phases originated in the United States, Italy and Spain. PBMCs, B-cell-depleted T cells, or T cells were the source of the cDNA or gDNA that made up the material.

This CDR3 has 12 residues. V gave up 3 bases and J gave up 4 bases, with 7 bases separating them. The germline gives CDR1 DFQATT, CDR2 SNEGSKA (reference sequence). Seattle's cohort entered during active infection and was followed longitudinally. Under the authors' procedure: By means of reference gene primer amplification, nucleated cell counts were estimated. Assay: immunoSEQ multiplex PCR; the TCRdb copy retains only in-frame clones and omits some. For V, J and clone size, that table is used; D and trimming come from the DNA. This sample has fewer than 200,000 clones, with about four fifths found just once.

This TCR derives from a woman of 80 years or more with COVID-19, enrolled during active disease. Source material: peripheral blood. This rearrangement joins TRBV20-1 to TRBJ1-5; D is unclear. The CDR3 DNA is TGCAGTGCTAGTGACGGGAATCAGCCCCAGCATTTT. Protein: CSASDGNQPQHF.